The present TCR beta chain was sequenced within a study of blood T cell repertoires in COVID-19 (dated by TCRdb to between 2020 and 2021). A note on the overall study: Samples from collaborators originated in the United States, Italy and Spain and spanned both the acute and convalescent phases of COVID-19. The repertoires were released in a freely available public database intended as a resource for research on the immune response to SARS-CoV-2. The sample metadata nearly always contained a de-identified subject ID, COVID-19 status, age in years and sex. The samples were drawn from two sources: the first 160 participants of the ongoing ImmuneRACE study, and over 950 subjects contributed by 6 global collaborators. The material from the prospective study consisted of cDNA or gDNA derived from T cells, B-cell-depleted T cells, or PBMCs. The dataset comprised deeply sampled blood TCRbeta repertoires from subjects exposed to, actively infected with, or recovered from COVID-19. Where available, HLA class I and class II types were obtained from metadata supplied by the sample provider rather than from assay-based typing.

The immunoSEQ Assay, a bias-controlled multiplex PCR, was used to amplify TCRbeta CDR3 regions from genomic DNA. Per the original workflow: The number of nucleated cells in each sample was estimated by amplification of reference gene primers within the assay. To quantify the absolute abundance of each unique TCRbeta CDR3 rearrangement, sequence reads were collapsed and filtered. For each sample, productive Simpson clonality was calculated as the square root of Simpson's diversity index across productive rearrangements. The clones in this table, taken by TCRdb from immuneACCESS, are in-frame only. Not every clone is retained; where verified, under half of the shortfall comes from an unresolved V gene, and the cause of the rest is unknown. V and J calls and clone size come straight from that table; D and trimming were deduced from the DNA. For this sample the table gives some 300,000 clones, of which just under 90% were detected only once. The ten largest account for roughly a tenth of the sample.

Participants in the prospective study were aged about 18 to 90 years, lived in 20 to 25 United States geographic areas, and enrolled through a virtual design. To assign participants to cohorts, the prospective study relied on clinical history that participants themselves reported in a screening survey and a study questionnaire. For ImmuneRACE Cohort 3, a participant was defined as recovered based on two consecutive negative NP/OP PCR tests, clearance by a healthcare professional, or resolution of symptoms. Mobile phlebotomists in the prospective study collected whole blood, serum and a nasopharyngeal or oropharyngeal swab from every participant. Additional blood draws and questionnaires over an approximately two-month period could optionally be provided by prospective study participants. Blood samples from the prospective study were shipped frozen or at room temperature prior to DNA extraction.

Overall results and qualifications from the work: How much clinical and demographic metadata was included differed by source and by participant, and the metadata was provided uncurated.

Turning to this clone: The specificity of this receptor is unknown. Within one base of it there is no much larger clone, and no base qualities were kept.

The CDR3, from cysteine to phenylalanine, totals 18 residues. Just the 54-base CDR3 DNA is kept, in frame starting at base 1. Taken from the germline V gene, the CDR1 and CDR2 loops are MNHEY and SVGEGT. Trimming removed 3 bases from V and 4 bases from J; the gene matches leave 9 bases unexplained. Sequences were obtained from PBMCs or T cells enriched from blood (not recorded which). This clonotype was obtained from a woman aged 30 to 39 who had recovered from COVID-19. Recombination connected TRBV6-2 or TRBV6-3 to TRBJ2-1, with 13 bases matching TRBD2. The nucleotide sequence is TGTGCCAGCAGTTATGAGGGACTAGCGGGATTTGGATACAATGAGCAGTTCTTC. Protein translation: CASSYEGLAGFGYNEQFF.